A selection of T cell receptor beta chains follows, all from one sample in a study of Ad26.COV2.S vaccination and SARS-CoV-2 variants. Assay: immunoSEQ multiplex PCR; the TCRdb copy retains only in-frame clones and omits some. The sample consists of about 180,000 clones, around nine tenths of them appearing once. Sequencing was performed on peripheral blood, taken after recovery from COVID-19. Receptors were obtained from a human donor who had recovered from COVID-19. Each CDR3 is given without its conserved first and last residue.

cdr3_length	v_call	j_call	cdr3_aa
15	TRBV7-6	TRBJ2-1	ASRRTSGRSSYSEQF
13	TRBV14	TRBJ1-1	ASSQFFPLNTEAF
14	TRBV19	TRBJ1-2	ASSPPYRGIYYGYT
16	TRBV9	TRBJ2-7	ASSAGLAGGTSSYEQY
13	TRBV21-1	TRBJ1-1	ASSTRDKKNTEAF
12	TRBV6-4	TRBJ2-1	ASSDRAGNNEQF
12	TRBV7-9	TRBJ1-1	ASSLGRGDTEAF
12	TRBV9	TRBJ2-2	ASSLLANTGELF
12	TRBV15	TRBJ1-6	ATSRGQVNSPLH
11	TRBV28	TRBJ1-4	ASSLGGPEKLF
14	TRBV9	TRBJ1-1	ASSVGPTGLNTEAF
13	TRBV27	TRBJ2-2	ASSLYGPNTGELF
10	TRBV12-3/TRBV12-4	TRBJ2-2	ASSLGTGELF
13	TRBV27	TRBJ2-1	ASSSGTGAYNEQF
13	TRBV19	TRBJ1-5	ASSKMSGVAQPQH
14	TRBV1	TRBJ2-1	TSSQDIAGDYNEQF
13	TRBV13	TRBJ2-2	ASSNELGASGELF
12	TRBV30	TRBJ1-6	AGTFGHSNSPLH
9	TRBV12-3/TRBV12-4	TRBJ1-1	ASRGATEAF
10	TRBV12-3/TRBV12-4	TRBJ2-1	ASSLGSNEQF
10	TRBV6-5	TRBJ1-1	ASSSPPKTAF
11	TRBV27	TRBJ2-3	ASSFWGEDTQY
12	TRBV3-1/TRBV3-2	TRBJ1-1	ASSPGGLNTEAF
14	TRBV5-1	TRBJ1-1	ASSFAGGLGNTEAF
14	TRBV11-3	TRBJ2-7	ASSPGGASGVYEQY
14	TRBV24-1	TRBJ2-2	ATSDTGQGLTGELF
14	TRBV19	TRBJ1-5	ASSYLWKSPNQPQH
12	TRBV5-1	TRBJ1-1	ASSYGGEGTEAF
13	TRBV27	TRBJ2-3	ASSSTGGRTDTQY
13	TRBV11-1	TRBJ2-1	ASSFYMDGYNEQF
10	TRBV7-3	TRBJ2-2	ASSPQNGELF
12	TRBV10-3	TRBJ1-3	AISESYGTGAVT
13	TRBV19	TRBJ2-3	ASSGAGGRADTQY
14	TRBV11-1	TRBJ2-2	ASSIDGDANTGELF
8	TRBV28	TRBJ2-3	ASSLDTQY
14	TRBV5-1	TRBJ2-2	ASSLAASGSPGELF
11	TRBV27	TRBJ1-1	ASARMRNTEAF